This entry lists 27 T cell receptor beta chains sequenced from one sample in a study of identical twins. From the 5' RACE reads, TCRdb called clonotypes with MiXCR, one entry per CDR3 protein. In the table there are approximately 240,000 distinct CDR3 sequences, roughly an eighth of which are singletons. Specimen: memory (CD45RO+) T cells sorted from blood. These TCRs come from a woman between 18 and 29 years old in good health.

This clonotype was detected a few times. V is TRBV20-1 and J is TRBJ1-2; D gene ambiguous. Germline CDR1 DFQATT, CDR2 SNEGSKA (reference sequence). The CDR3 extends over 13 amino acids. The V and J ends lost 0 bases and 6 bases respectively, with 11 bases between them. The CDR3 here is CSARDLVVNGYTF. CDR3 in DNA: TGCAGTGCTAGAGATCTTGTAGTAAATGGCTACACCTTC.

In its sample, this clonotype was seen a few times. The rearrangement joins TRBV20-1 to TRBJ2-7; D gene uncertain. The V and J ends lost 6 bases and 0 bases respectively, with 18 bases between them. The CDR3 sequence is 15 residues long. Per the germline V gene, CDR1 is DFQATT and CDR2 is SNEGSKA (reference sequence). CDR3 nucleotides: TGCAGTGCCATTCGGGCAAGCAGCAGCTCCTACGAGCAGTACTTC. Translation: CSAIRASSSSYEQYF.

At least ten counts were recorded for this clonotype. V usage is TRBV7-2 and J usage is TRBJ1-2, with 8 bases aligning to TRBD1. Trimming at V came to 5 bases and at J to 4 bases, leaving 3 bases not matched to a gene. The germline CDR1 and CDR2 sequences are SGHTA and FQGNSA. The CDR3 sequence is 13 residues long. The CDR3 nucleotides read TGTGCCAGCAGCCCTGGACAGGGCTATGGCTACACCTTC. Translating it yields CASSPGQGYGYTF.

In DNA, the CDR3 is TGTGCCAGCAGCCGGAGAGGGCAGAACTATGGCTACACCTTC. Translation gives CASSRRGQNYGYTF. The chain joins TRBV7-2 to TRBJ1-2; D unclear. The germline V gene has CDR1 SGHTA and CDR2 FQGNSA. The CDR3 totals 14 residues. V shed 5 bases and J shed 2 bases, with 12 bases lying between them.

In this sample, this clonotype turned up a few times. The V gene is TRBV15, the J gene TRBJ2-1, with 8 positions matching TRBD2. From germline, CDR1 is LNHNV and CDR2 YYDKDF (reference sequence). The CDR3 extends over 16 amino acids. Germline trimming cut 0 bases from V and 6 bases from J; bases unmatched to any gene: 7. The CDR3 sequence is CATSRETPGTSNEQFF. CDR3 bases: TGTGCCACCAGCAGAGAAACACCCGGGACTAGCAATGAGCAGTTCTTC.

This clonotype has more than one count but fewer than ten. The CDR3 DNA reads as TGCAGTGCTAGCATCGGGGGGCCCCAGCATTTT. Translation gives CSASIGGPQHF. The chain is built from TRBV20-1 and TRBJ1-5; tentative D call: TRBD1 (5 bases). V gave up 3 bases and J gave up 9 bases, with 9 bases separating them. The CDR3 covers 11 residues. The germline CDR1 and CDR2 sequences are DFQATT and SNEGSKA (reference sequence).

V gene TRBV15 combines with J gene TRBJ2-1, with TRBD1 as a possible D gene (6 bases). V dropped 8 bases and J dropped 3 bases, with 17 bases sitting between them. The CDR3 runs to 15 residues. Germline loops: CDR1 LNHNV, CDR2 YYDKDF (reference sequence). The CDR3 DNA is TGTGCCACCTCGGAGAGGGGGACCGACTACAATGAGCAGTTCTTC. The encoded protein is CATSERGTDYNEQFF.

The chain is built from TRBV29-1 and TRBJ2-1; D could derive from TRBD1 or TRBD2 (7 bases each). The germline CDR1 and CDR2 sequences are SQVTM and ANQGSEA. This CDR3 has 16 amino acids. Trimming cost V 4 bases and J 5 bases, with 21 bases left between them. The DNA of the CDR3 is TGCAGCGTTGGAAGGGGAGGGACAGAGGGGCACAATGAGCAGTTCTTC. This codes for CSVGRGGTEGHNEQFF.

The J gene is TRBJ2-5, the V gene TRBV20-1, with a tentative D call TRBD1 (6 bases). V lost 5 bases and J lost 0, with 13 bases in between. CDR3 length equals 14 residues. Germline V lookup: CDR1 DFQATT, CDR2 SNEGSKA (reference sequence). The CDR3 reads CSAAGQINQETQYF. CDR3 DNA: TGCAGTGCTGCTGGACAGATCAACCAAGAGACCCAGTACTTC.

The genes are TRBV12-3 or TRBV12-4 and TRBJ2-1, with 9 bases matching TRBD2. The CDR3 contains 16 residues. With V trimmed by 6 bases and J by 3 bases, 9 bases remained unmatched. The CDR3: CASRPSGRMIYNEQFF. CDR3 sequence (DNA): TGTGCCAGCAGACCCAGCGGGAGGATGATCTACAATGAGCAGTTCTTC.

This clonotype was detected a few times. V and J are TRBV6-1 and TRBJ1-4; D is undetermined. CDR1 and CDR2 (germline): MNHNS, SASEGT. Between the trimmed V and J ends, which lost 6 bases and 8 bases, there was a span of 10 bases. The CDR3 extends over 12 amino acids. CDR3 DNA: TGTGCCAGCAGGGGGTTAGAGGAAAAACTGTTTTTT. Translated: CASRGLEEKLFF.

In this sample, this clonotype turned up a few times. Compared with germline, one end of the junction differs, possibly owing to a read error. The rearrangement uses TRBV5-1 and TRBJ2-7; D is undetermined. Germline CDR1 reads SGHRS; CDR2 reads YFSETQ. This CDR3 spans 15 amino acids. This CDR3 is CASSPRGDGPYGQYF. The CDR3 DNA reads as TGCGCCAGCAGCCCCCGCGGCGACGGACCTTACGGGCAGTACTTC.

Note on this clonotype: Sequence at one end of the junction differs from germline and may be a read error. The chain couples TRBV6-5 to TRBJ2-1; 9 nucleotides agree with TRBD2. In germline, CDR1 is MNHEY, CDR2 SVGAGI. This CDR3 comprises 16 residues. The chain's CDR3 is CASSYFSGGEYNEQFF. CDR3 coding DNA: TGTGCCAGCAGCTACTTTAGCGGGGGCGAGTACAATGAGCAGTTCTTC.

This clonotype has just a few counts. The chain uses TRBV20-1 and TRBJ1-1; no firm D call. The CDR3 is 14 residues long. Germline V lookup: CDR1 DFQATT, CDR2 SNEGSKA (reference sequence). V lost 3 bases and J 3 bases, leaving 14 bases between the germline ends. CDR3 in amino acids: CSASLKGLDTEAFF. DNA for the CDR3: TGCAGTGCTAGCCTCAAAGGTCTGGACACTGAAGCTTTCTTT.

V usage is TRBV20-1 and J usage is TRBJ2-1; TRBD2 matches at 9 bases. The CDR3 consists of 15 residues. CDR1 is DFQATT and CDR2 is SNEGSKA in the germline V gene (reference sequence). The ends lost 5 bases at V and 6 bases at J; junction bases unmatched: 11. The CDR3 here is CSAGEGRGGPNEQFF. CDR3 sequence (DNA): TGCAGTGCTGGGGAGGGGCGGGGGGGGCCCAATGAGCAGTTCTTC.

The genes are TRBV7-9 and TRBJ1-1, with D unresolved. The CDR3 loop spans 11 amino acids. CDR1 and CDR2 from the germline V gene are SEHNR and FQNEAQ (reference sequence). Trimming took off 5 bases at V and 10 bases at J, with 11 bases between the two ends. CDR3 in amino acids: CASSAGLGAFF. In DNA, the CDR3 is TGTGCCAGCAGCGCTGGCTTAGGAGCTTTCTTT.

The chain couples TRBV27 to TRBJ2-1; 10 positions agree with TRBD2. With V trimmed by 6 bases and J by 3 bases, 8 bases remained unmatched. This CDR3 comprises 16 residues. Germline lookup yields CDR1 MNHEY and CDR2 SMNVEV (reference sequence). The CDR3 is CASSARTSGRYNEQFF. The CDR3 nucleotides are TGTGCCAGCAGCGCGAGGACTAGCGGACGCTACAATGAGCAGTTCTTC.

This clonotype was found a few times. The rearrangement links TRBV7-2 to TRBJ2-1; D unclear. The V and J ends lost 5 bases and 9 bases respectively, with 20 bases between them. CDR1 SGHTA and CDR2 FQGNSA come from the germline V gene. This CDR3 comprises 15 residues. The CDR3 coding sequence is TGTGCCAGCAGCCCACGAGCCGGAGAGAGAAGTGAGCAGTTCTTC. As protein: CASSPRAGERSEQFF.

This sequence joins TRBV28 and TRBJ2-7; D possibly matches TRBD1 or TRBD2 (5 bases each). CDR3 length equals 15 residues. V dropped 6 bases and J dropped 3 bases, with 18 bases sitting between them. Germline CDR1 MDHEN, CDR2 SYDVKM. The CDR3 loop reads CASRRRRDGNYEQYF. In DNA, the CDR3 is TGTGCCAGCAGACGACGCCGGGACGGCAACTACGAGCAGTACTTC.

This clonotype came up a few times. J is TRBJ2-1 and V is TRBV20-1, with D unclear. The V gene's germline CDR1 is DFQATT and CDR2 SNEGSKA (reference sequence). V shed 1 base and J shed 0 bases, with 10 bases lying between them. This CDR3 is 15 amino acids long. The chain's CDR3 is CSARARVDSYNEQFF. In nucleotides, the CDR3 is TGCAGTGCTAGAGCCCGGGTTGACTCCTACAATGAGCAGTTCTTC.

The chain couples TRBV6-2 or TRBV6-3 to TRBJ2-5, with D hard to call. The CDR3 is 14 amino acids. Germline lookup yields CDR1 MNHEY and CDR2 SVGEGT. V lost 8 bases, J lost 4 bases, and 17 bases lay in between. The CDR3 sequence is CASGILQRLETQYF. CDR3 nucleotides: TGTGCCAGCGGTATACTACAGAGGTTAGAGACCCAGTACTTC.

CDR3 sequence (DNA): TGTGCCAGCAGACCCGGACTAGCGGGAGTACGTGAGCAGTTCTTC. Protein: CASRPGLAGVREQFF. J is TRBJ2-1 and V is TRBV2, with 13 nucleotides matching TRBD2. Trimming at V came to 6 bases and at J to 9 bases, leaving 8 bases not matched to a gene. Looked up from germline, CDR1 is SNHLY and CDR2 is FYNNEI. This CDR3 region has 15 residues.

This rearrangement joins TRBV7-2 to TRBJ2-5, with D perhaps TRBD1 (8 bases). Trimming removed 2 bases from V and 6 bases from J, with 16 bases in between. The CDR3 totals 15 residues. Germline V gene sequence: CDR1 SGHTA, CDR2 FQGNSA. The CDR3 spells CASSLQTGGGKTQYF. The CDR3 DNA follows: TGTGCCAGCAGCTTACAAACAGGGGGGGGGAAGACCCAGTACTTC. Full variable domain (rest looked up from reference TRBV7-2 and TRBJ2-5): GAGVSQSPSNKVTEKGKDVELRCDPISGHTALYWYRQSLGQGLEFLIYFQGNSAPDKSGLPSDRFSAERTGGSVSTLTIQRTQQEDSAVYLCASSLQTGGGKTQYFGPGTRLLVL.

The gene calls are TRBV5-1 and TRBJ2-7; D is perhaps TRBD1 or TRBD2 (5 bases each). Per the germline V gene, CDR1 is SGHRS and CDR2 is YFSETQ. The V end was cut by 0 bases, the J end by 0 bases, with 13 bases between. The CDR3 runs to 16 residues. The CDR3 here is CASSLAGAVISYEQYF. The CDR3 region has the DNA TGCGCCAGCAGCTTGGCCGGGGCAGTGATCTCCTACGAGCAGTACTTC.

This clonotype was detected ten times or more. CDR3 protein: CASTIPGLAGGRTDTQYF. In nucleotides, the CDR3 is TGCGCCAGCACGATACCGGGACTAGCGGGGGGCCGCACAGATACGCAGTATTTT. This chain links TRBV5-1 with TRBJ2-3; 15 bases align to TRBD2. Germline V lookup: CDR1 SGHRS, CDR2 YFSETQ. Trimming took 6 bases from V and 1 from J; bases not matched to a gene: 9. This CDR3 region has 18 residues.

This chain connects TRBV4-1 to TRBJ2-7, with a weak D call TRBD2 (6 bases). Germline values: CDR1 MGHRA, CDR2 YSYEKL. The length of the CDR3 is 15 residues. Trimming left V 3 bases short and J 0 bases short, with 12 bases between. The CDR3 nucleotides are TGCGCCAGCAGCCAGGTGGGGGGAATCTCCTACGAGCAGTACTTC. Translated, it gives CASSQVGGISYEQYF.

J is TRBJ2-1 and V is TRBV11-2; 10 bases fit TRBD2. The germline gives CDR1 SGHAT, CDR2 FQNNGV. The V gene end was trimmed by 5 bases and the J gene end by 3 bases; junction bases not matched to a gene: 1. The CDR3 is 14 amino acids. The CDR3 coding sequence is TGTGCCAGCAGCGTAGCGGGGGGCTACAATGAGCAGTTCTTC. This encodes CASSVAGGYNEQFF.